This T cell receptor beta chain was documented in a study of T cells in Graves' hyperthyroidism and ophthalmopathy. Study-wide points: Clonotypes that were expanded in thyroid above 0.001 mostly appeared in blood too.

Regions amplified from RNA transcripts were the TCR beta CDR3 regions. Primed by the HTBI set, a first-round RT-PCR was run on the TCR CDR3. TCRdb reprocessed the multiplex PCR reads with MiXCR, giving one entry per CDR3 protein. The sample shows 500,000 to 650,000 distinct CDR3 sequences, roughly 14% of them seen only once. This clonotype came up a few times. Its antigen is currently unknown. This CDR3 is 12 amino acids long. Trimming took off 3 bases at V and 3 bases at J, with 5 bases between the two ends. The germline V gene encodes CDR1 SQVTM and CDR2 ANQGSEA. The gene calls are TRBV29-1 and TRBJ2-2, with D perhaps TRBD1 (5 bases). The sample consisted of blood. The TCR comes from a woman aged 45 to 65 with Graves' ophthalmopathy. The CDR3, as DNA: TGCAGCGTTGACAGGGACACCGGGGAGCTGTTTTTT. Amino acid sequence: CSVDRDTGELFF.